This T cell receptor (beta chain) was recorded in a study of T cells in Graves' hyperthyroidism and ophthalmopathy (dated by TCRdb to about 2019). Notes on the research overall: Peripheral blood samples were taken at initial diagnosis, before any treatment was given. A discovery cohort of about a hundred patients, approximately 44 with Graves' ophthalmopathy and about 58 with stable Graves' hyperthyroidism, was used to find distinguishing TCR V-J signatures. Prospective prediction of ophthalmopathy was tested in an independent validation cohort of approximately 18 hyperthyroidism patients and some 17 patients who later progressed to ophthalmopathy. The 75 to 100 discovery patients were divided at random into training and test sets in a 7:3 ratio. In addition, the study compared T-cell repertoires in thyroid tissue and in blood from roughly six Graves' hyperthyroidism patients. After blood sampling, hyperthyroidism patients were treated with methimazole at a starting dose of 30 mg daily, and ophthalmopathy patients were treated with high-dose intravenous methylprednisolone. TCR Vbeta CDR3 sequencing of 120 to 150 peripheral blood samples (over 40 ophthalmopathy, over 70 hyperthyroidism and roughly 17 progressor patients) is reported in the paper.

TCR beta CDR3 regions were amplified from RNA transcripts. The TCR CDR3 was subjected to a first round of RT-PCR using the HTBI primer set and the Qiagen OneStep RT-PCR kit. Libraries were constructed in a second round of multiplex PCR, after which size selection and purification were performed. The libraries were sequenced on an Illumina HiSeq2000 using paired-end 100 bp reads. The authors' analysis ran thus. SOAPnuke was used to process the raw data, removing reads that contained adapters or uncalled bases, had a mean Phred below 15, or lacked an exact match to the constant primer or identifier. COPE v1.2.5 was used to merge high-quality paired reads, and clonotypes were defined as unique nucleotide sequences. Clonotypes were aligned to IMGT TRBV, TRBD and TRBJ reference segments using MiTCR v1.1. Analysis was restricted to V-J combinations with a frequency above 0.0001, which covered 99.2% of repertoires. A TCS score was defined as the ratio of F50 (clonal expansion) to E x V (chaos), with BLOSUM62-based TCRdist applied between CDR3 peptides within each V-J. Welch's t-statistics and random forest reduced 500 to 550 V-J features to fewer than 15, which were used in a naive Bayes classifier (R e1071). The public reads were quality trimmed at Q25 with fastp and then assembled into clones with MiXCR by TCRdb, keeping productive beta chains. Rows with one shared CDR3 protein collapse into an entry with the most common genes and DNA. These V and J calls originate from TCRdb's pipeline instead of the authors' own analysis. Across this sample there are some 560,000 distinct CDR3 sequences, with about 15% seen only once. Under 7.5% of the sample is in the top ten clones.

The CDR3 measures 16 amino acids from cysteine to phenylalanine. The read is trimmed to its CDR3 DNA, 48 bases read in frame from base 1. CDR1 and CDR2 are drawn from the germline V gene: LGHNA, YNFKEQ. The junction shows trimming of 1 base on V and 2 bases on J, plus 12 bases between the germline ends. Comments on this clonotype: Its antigen specificity is not known. Per-nucleotide qualities are absent, and no much larger clonotype sits a single base away.

Stable Graves' hyperthyroidism was defined as the absence of progression to ophthalmopathy over 18 months of follow-up. Hyperthyroidism patients were newly diagnosed, with disease duration under 2 months, and aged 18 to 65 years. Any patient with an uncontrolled infection, another autoimmune disease, pregnancy or lactation was excluded. Clinical symptoms, serum thyroxine and TRAb, thyroid ultrasound, and orbital computed tomography formed the basis for the diagnoses. Ficoll-Paque density gradient centrifugation was used to isolate PBMCs from under 11 ml of fresh peripheral blood. Total RNA was extracted using Trizol reagent, and RNA quality was assessed on an Agilent 2100 Bioanalyzer. Broad study findings and their caveats: In validation, progression to ophthalmopathy was predicted by the model with around 70% sensitivity and 72.22% specificity, a median of approximately 6.5 months before onset. No statistical method was used to fix the sample size in advance, and group allocation was not hidden from the investigators. Blood samples also contained most of the expanded thyroid clonotypes (frequency above 0.001), which suggests that blood repertoires may reflect thyroid immune responses. Ophthalmopathy was separated from stable hyperthyroidism by a 13 V-J signature model, with 85% to 90% sensitivity and roughly 84% specificity obtained in cross-validation and 80%/75% obtained in testing.

The receptor was isolated from a woman aged 30 to 39 with Graves' hyperthyroidism. The material sequenced was blood. The sequence joins TRBV4-2 to TRBJ1-3; a confident D gene designation cannot be given. CDR3 protein: CASSQVAGETGNTIYF. The DNA sequence is given as TGTGCCAGCAGCCAAGTGGCAGGAGAGACTGGAAACACCATATATTTT.